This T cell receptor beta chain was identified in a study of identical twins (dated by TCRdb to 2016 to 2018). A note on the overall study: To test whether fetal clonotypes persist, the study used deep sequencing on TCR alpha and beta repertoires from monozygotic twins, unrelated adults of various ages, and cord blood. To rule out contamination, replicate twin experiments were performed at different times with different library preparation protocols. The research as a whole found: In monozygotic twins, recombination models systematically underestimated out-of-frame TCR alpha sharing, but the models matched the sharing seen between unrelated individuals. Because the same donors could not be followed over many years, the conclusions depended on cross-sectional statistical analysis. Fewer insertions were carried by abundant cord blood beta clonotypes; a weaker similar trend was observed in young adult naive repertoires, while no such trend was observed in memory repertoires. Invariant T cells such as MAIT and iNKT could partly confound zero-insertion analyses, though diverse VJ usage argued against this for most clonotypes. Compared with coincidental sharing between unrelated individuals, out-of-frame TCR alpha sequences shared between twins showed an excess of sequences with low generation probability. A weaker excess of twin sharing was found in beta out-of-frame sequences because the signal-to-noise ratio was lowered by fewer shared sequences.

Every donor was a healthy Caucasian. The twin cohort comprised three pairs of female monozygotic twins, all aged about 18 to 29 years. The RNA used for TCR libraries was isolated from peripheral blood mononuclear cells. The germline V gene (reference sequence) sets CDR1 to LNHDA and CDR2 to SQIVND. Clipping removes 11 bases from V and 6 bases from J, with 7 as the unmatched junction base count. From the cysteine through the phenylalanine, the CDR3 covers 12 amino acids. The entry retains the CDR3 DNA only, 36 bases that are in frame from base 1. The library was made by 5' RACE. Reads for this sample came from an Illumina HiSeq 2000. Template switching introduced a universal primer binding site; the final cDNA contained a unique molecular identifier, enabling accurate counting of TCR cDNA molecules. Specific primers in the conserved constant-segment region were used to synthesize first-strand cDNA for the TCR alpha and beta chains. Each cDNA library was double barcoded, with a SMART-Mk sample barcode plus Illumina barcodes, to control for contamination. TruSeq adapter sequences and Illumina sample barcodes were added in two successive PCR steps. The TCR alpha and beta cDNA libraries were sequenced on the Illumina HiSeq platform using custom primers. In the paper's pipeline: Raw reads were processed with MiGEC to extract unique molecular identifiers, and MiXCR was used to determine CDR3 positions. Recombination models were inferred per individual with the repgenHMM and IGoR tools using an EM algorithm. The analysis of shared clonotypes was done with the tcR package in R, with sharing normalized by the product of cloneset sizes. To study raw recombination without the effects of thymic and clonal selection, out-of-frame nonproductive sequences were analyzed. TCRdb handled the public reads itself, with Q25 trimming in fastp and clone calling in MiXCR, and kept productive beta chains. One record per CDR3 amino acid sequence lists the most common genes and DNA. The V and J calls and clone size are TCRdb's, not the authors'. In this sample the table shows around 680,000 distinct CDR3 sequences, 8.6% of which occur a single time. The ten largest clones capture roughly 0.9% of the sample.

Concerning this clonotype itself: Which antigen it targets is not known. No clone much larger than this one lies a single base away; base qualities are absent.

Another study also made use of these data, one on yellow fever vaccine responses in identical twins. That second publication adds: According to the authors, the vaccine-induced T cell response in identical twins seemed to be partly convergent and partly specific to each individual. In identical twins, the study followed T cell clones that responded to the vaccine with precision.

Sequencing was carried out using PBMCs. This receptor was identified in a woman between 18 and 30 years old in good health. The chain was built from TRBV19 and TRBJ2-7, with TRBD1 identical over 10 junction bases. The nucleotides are TGTGCCGTGGGGACAGGGGTGCGCGAGCAGTACTTC. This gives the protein CAVGTGVREQYF. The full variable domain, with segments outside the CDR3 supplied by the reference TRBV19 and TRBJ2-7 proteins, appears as DGGITQSPKYLFRKEGQNVTLSCEQNLNHDAMYWYRQDPGQGLRLIYYSQIVNDFQKGDIAEGYSVSREKKESFPLTVTSAQKNPTAFYLCAVGTGVREQYFGPGTRLTVT.